Listed below are T cell receptor beta chains from one sample, sequenced in a study of blood T cell repertoires in COVID-19. Assay used: immunoSEQ multiplex PCR; TCRdb lists only in-frame clones, some missing. The table records around 60,000 clones, about 80% of them present only once. What was sequenced was peripheral blood. The receptor set was obtained from an elderly woman with acute or convalescent COVID-19. CDR3s include the opening cysteine and the closing phenylalanine or tryptophan. A D gene is named only where the DNA matches it firmly. Clone size, where shown, is once, few, many, or a class for clones that have expanded.

CDR3nt | CDR3aa | j_gene | d_gene | v_gene | abundance
TGTGCCAGCAGTGTTCGACTAGCTACTAACGAGCAGTACTTC | CASSVRLATNEQYF | TRBJ2-7 | TRBD2 | TRBV6-2/TRBV6-3 | .
TGTGCCAGCAGTGAAGGTAGAGGGGGCACCAGCTCCTACAATGAGCAGTTCTTC | CASSEGRGGTSSYNEQFF | TRBJ2-1 | TRBD1 | TRBV6-1 | .
TGCGCCAGCAGCTTGCGGGTTAATGAAAAACTGTTTTTT | CASSLRVNEKLFF | TRBJ1-4 | . | TRBV5-1 | few
TGTGCCAGCGGCCTCACTAGCGGGGGGGCCGGTGAGCAGTTCTTC | CASGLTSGGAGEQFF | TRBJ2-1 | TRBD2 | TRBV6-2/TRBV6-3 | .
TGTGCCAGCACCAACAGGGGGTCTGGAAACACCATATATTTT | CASTNRGSGNTIYF | TRBJ1-3 | TRBD1 | TRBV2 | few
TGCGCCAGCAGCTTAACTAGCGGCAACAATGAGCAGTTCTTC | CASSLTSGNNEQFF | TRBJ2-1 | TRBD2 | TRBV5-1 | once
TGTGCCAGCAGTGAAGCGCCAGGGGGTTATAGCAATCAGCCCCAGCATTTT | CASSEAPGGYSNQPQHF | TRBJ1-5 | TRBD1 | TRBV6-1 | .
TGTGCCAGCAGTCCCACCCCAGGGGGCTGGTTGAACACTGAAGCTTTCTTT | CASSPTPGGWLNTEAFF | TRBJ1-1 | TRBD1 | TRBV27 | few
TGTGCCAGCAGTCTGCGAAGAGGTCAGCCCCAGCATTTT | CASSLRRGQPQHF | TRBJ1-5 | . | TRBV6-4 | .
TGTGCCAGCACCAAAGGTAGCGGGGGTTACGAGCAGTACTTC | CASTKGSGGYEQYF | TRBJ2-7 | TRBD2 | TRBV2 | .
TGTGCCAGCAGTTACTCTAGGGGACAGACCTACAATGAGCAGTTCTTC | CASSYSRGQTYNEQFF | TRBJ2-1 | TRBD1 | TRBV6-2/TRBV6-3 | .
TGTGCCAGCAGCCAAGATAGCGGGGGGGCCCTCACTCTGAGGCAGTACTTC | CASSQDSGGALTLRQYF | TRBJ2-7 | TRBD2 | TRBV3-1/TRBV3-2 | .
TGTGCCAGCAGGAAGGGGGAGGGAGCCTACGAGCAGTACTTC | CASRKGEGAYEQYF | TRBJ2-7 | . | TRBV6-6 | .
TGTGCCAGCAGCTTAGTAGGTTCGCTCCAACGGGACGAGCAGTACTTC | CASSLVGSLQRDEQYF | TRBJ2-7 | . | TRBV7-2 | .
TGTGCCAGTAGGACAGGGGACCTTCCGAACACTGAAGCTTTCTTT | CASRTGDLPNTEAFF | TRBJ1-1 | TRBD1 | TRBV19 | few
TGTGCCAGCCGGCCCGACGAGAGGGACACTGAAGCTTTCTTT | CASRPDERDTEAFF | TRBJ1-1 | . | TRBV7-8 | .
TGCGCCAGCGGGGCAGCAGCGAACACTGAAGCTTTCTTT | CASGAAANTEAFF | TRBJ1-1 | . | TRBV5-1 | .
TGTGCCAGCAGCTTAGCGACCCTGACAGGGGTTCATCAGCCCCAGCATTTT | CASSLATLTGVHQPQHF | TRBJ1-5 | TRBD1 | TRBV7-9 | few
TGTGCCAGTAGTTGGGGGGGCTCCTATAATTCACCCCTCCACTTT | CASSWGGSYNSPLHF | TRBJ1-6 | . | TRBV19 | .
TGTGCCAGCAGCCCCGCCTTAGGGGCAGGGGTGAAGACCCAGTACTTC | CASSPALGAGVKTQYF | TRBJ2-5 | . | TRBV28 | .
TGTGCCAGTAGTATAGACCGGGACTATGGCTACACCTTC | CASSIDRDYGYTF | TRBJ1-2 | . | TRBV19 | few
TGTGCCAGCAGCTTGAGGGAGTCCAGGAGCAATCAGCCCCAGCATTTT | CASSLRESRSNQPQHF | TRBJ1-5 | . | TRBV7-8 | once
TGTGCCAGCAGCCTAGGCACAGGGACGCAAGAGACCCAGTACTTC | CASSLGTGTQETQYF | TRBJ2-5 | . | TRBV7-7 | .
TGCGCCAGCAGCTTGGCGGGGGGGATGAACACTGAAGCTTTCTTT | CASSLAGGMNTEAFF | TRBJ1-1 | . | TRBV5-1 | .
TGCGCCAGCAGCCAAGTCGATGAAGGGGCCTATAATTCACCCCTCCACTTT | CASSQVDEGAYNSPLHF | TRBJ1-6 | . | TRBV4-1 | .
TGTGCCAGCAGTTACGGGGGGAGGGGTGAAGCTTTCTTT | CASSYGGRGEAFF | TRBJ1-1 | . | TRBV6-5 | .
TGTGCCAGCTCACCTGAATGGGCTAGCGGGAGGACCGGGGAGCTGTTTTTT | CASSPEWASGRTGELFF | TRBJ2-2 | TRBD2 | TRBV18 | .
TGTGCCTGGGGCTCGACTGGGTCTGGGGCCAACGTCCTGACTTTC | CAWGSTGSGANVLTF | TRBJ2-6 | . | TRBV30 | .
TGCGCCAGTACCCCGGCGGGGGGGCCGATGAATGAGCAGTTCTTC | CASTPAGGPMNEQFF | TRBJ2-1 | TRBD2 | TRBV10-1 | .
TGTGCCACCAGCACCCAGACAGGAGTAATAGAGCAGTACTTC | CATSTQTGVIEQYF | TRBJ2-7 | . | TRBV15 | few
TGTGCCAGCTCACCATCCGCGGGAGGAGGATTGGGGAACACCGGGGAGCTGTTTTTT | CASSPSAGGGLGNTGELFF | TRBJ2-2 | TRBD2 | TRBV18 | .
TGCGCCAGCGGCCTCGGGGGGGAATACAATGAGCAGTTCTTC | CASGLGGEYNEQFF | TRBJ2-1 | TRBD2 | TRBV5-1 | .
TGTGCCAGCAGCGTACAGGTCGGGGAGCTGTTTTTT | CASSVQVGELFF | TRBJ2-2 | . | TRBV9 | .
TGTGCCAGCAGAAAAACAGGGGTGCGCGAGCAGTACTTC | CASRKTGVREQYF | TRBJ2-7 | TRBD1 | TRBV28 | .
TGTGCCAGCAGCTTCAGGGATAACACTGAAGCTTTCTTT | CASSFRDNTEAFF | TRBJ1-1 | . | TRBV7-6 | .
TGTGCCAGCAGCACCAGACTAGCGGCCAGCACAGATACGCAGTATTTT | CASSTRLAASTDTQYF | TRBJ2-3 | TRBD2 | TRBV7-9 | once
TGTGCCAGCAGTTACTCTTACGACAGTTCCACCGGGGAGCTGTTTTTT | CASSYSYDSSTGELFF | TRBJ2-2 | . | TRBV6-5 | once
TGTGCCAGTAGTATAGAGGACAGGGCTTATAACACTGAAGCTTTCTTT | CASSIEDRAYNTEAFF | TRBJ1-1 | TRBD1 | TRBV19 | once
TGTGCCAGTAGTATGGTCTTAGCGGGGACCTACGAGCAGTACTTC | CASSMVLAGTYEQYF | TRBJ2-7 | TRBD2 | TRBV19 | once
TGCAGTGCCACCGGGACAATTGGCTACACCTTC | CSATGTIGYTF | TRBJ1-2 | . | TRBV20-1 | few
TGTGCCAGCAGCTTGTGGGACAGGGGCACTGAAGCTTTCTTT | CASSLWDRGTEAFF | TRBJ1-1 | TRBD1 | TRBV5-4 | once
TGTGCCAGCAGTTACTTACAGGGGAACGGTGGCTACACCTTC | CASSYLQGNGGYTF | TRBJ1-2 | TRBD1 | TRBV6-6 | .
TGTGCCAGCAGCGTAGCTACTAGCCCGACTCGTGATACGCAGTATTTT | CASSVATSPTRDTQYF | TRBJ2-3 | . | TRBV9 | once
TGTGCCAGCAGCTTAGCGGGGCGGAGAGATACGCAGTATTTT | CASSLAGRRDTQYF | TRBJ2-3 | TRBD2 | TRBV3-1/TRBV3-2 | .
TGTGCCTCTGCCAGGGGGGAGCTGTTTTTT | CASARGELFF | TRBJ2-2 | . | TRBV19 | .
TGTGCCAGCACCAACCATCGGACAGGGGGGTCACCCCTCCACTTT | CASTNHRTGGSPLHF | TRBJ1-6 | TRBD1 | TRBV3-1/TRBV3-2 | .
TGTGCCTGTCATGACACTGAAGCTTTCTTT | CACHDTEAFF | TRBJ1-1 | . | TRBV30 | .
TGTGCCAGCAGCTCAGACTACGAGCAGTACTTC | CASSSDYEQYF | TRBJ2-7 | . | TRBV5-4 | .